This paragraph reports one T cell receptor (beta chain). The target antigen is unknown. CD45RO negativity and positive selection for CCR7 defined naive CD8 cells, a population that excluded terminally differentiated effector memory CD45RA+ cells. The study drew its donors from healthy HIV-negative adults without recent acute infections or vaccinations. TCRdb's copy holds only in-frame clones and misses some; the assay was immunoSEQ multiplex PCR. The sample lists about 2.1 million clones, 93% occurring once. V was trimmed by 3 bases and J by 5 bases, leaving 8 bases between them. The CDR3 spans 13 residues. From germline, CDR1 is MNHEY and CDR2 SMNVEV (reference sequence). These data originate in a study of shared clonotypes between healthy human individuals. Findings and limits, study-wide: The authors sampled blood alone, and tissue repertoires likely differ. Researchers found naive subsets generally carried larger estimated richness than memory subsets. Unshared clonotypes carried lower generation probabilities than those common to all four donors.

This chain connects TRBV27 to TRBJ2-1; D gene ambiguous. This sequence was found in a man younger than 35 in good health. Some clones in this sample may be carry-over from other donors' samples. The material sequenced was naive CD8+ T cells from PBMCs. DNA for the CDR3: TGTGCCAGCAGTTTCCCAGCCCACAATGAGCAGTTCTTC. The encoded protein is CASSFPAHNEQFF.